The rows below give T cell receptor beta chains drawn from one sample of a study of blood T cell repertoires in COVID-19. The assay was immunoSEQ multiplex PCR, and TCRdb's table has in-frame clones only and misses some. The profile shows hundreds of thousands of clones, around 89% of them singletons. Sample: peripheral blood. These receptors originate from a man aged 40-49 years with acute or convalescent COVID-19. Each CDR3 is given with its conserved first and last residue. D genes are given only for firm matches. Clone size appears in some rows only: once, few, many, or a class for an expanded clone.

>once|TRBV9|TRBJ2-5|TRBD2
TGTGCCAGCAGCGGAACGGCGGGGGTTGGCACCCAGTACTTC
CASSGTAGVGTQYF
>.|TRBV5-1|TRBJ1-1|.
TGCGCCAGCGGCAACAGGGACCCGGGGCAACGGCGATTAGCTTTCTTT
CASGNRDPGQRRLAFF
>.|TRBV5-4|TRBJ2-5|.
TGTGCCAGCAGCGGGAGTTTTCAAGAGACCCAGTACTTC
CASSGSFQETQYF
>.|TRBV27|TRBJ1-2|TRBD1
TGTGCCAGCAGTCTTACAGGGGGCAAGTTTGGCTACACCTTC
CASSLTGGKFGYTF
>.|TRBV7-9|TRBJ2-1|TRBD1
TGTGCCAGCAGCTTGGGGACAGGGGGTGAGCAGTTCTTC
CASSLGTGGEQFF
>.|TRBV6-2/TRBV6-3|TRBJ2-7|.
TGTGCCAGCAGTTATAGACTAGGCGGTAGGGGATACGAGCAGTACTTC
CASSYRLGGRGYEQYF
>few|TRBV28|TRBJ2-7|TRBD1
TGTGCCAGCAGTTTAAACCCGGGACAGGGGGCCTACGAGCAGTACTTC
CASSLNPGQGAYEQYF
>few|TRBV28|TRBJ1-4|TRBD1
TGTGCCAGCAGGACTTACAGGGGATCTAATGAAAAACTGTTTTTT
CASRTYRGSNEKLFF
>.|TRBV7-3|TRBJ1-6|.
TGTGCCAGCAGTCCCCCCGGGGGGTCGGGAGGTTCACCCCTCCACTTT
CASSPPGGSGGSPLHF
>once|TRBV7-2|TRBJ2-1|TRBD2
TGTGCCAGCAGCCAGGGACTAGCGGGGGATAGGTACAATGAGCAGTTCTTC
CASSQGLAGDRYNEQFF
>.|TRBV4-1|TRBJ2-2|.
TGCGCCAGCAGCCAGCTAGACAGAACCGGGGAGCTGTTTTTT
CASSQLDRTGELFF
>.|TRBV9|TRBJ2-1|.
TGTGCCAGCAGCCCCGACTACTACAATGAGCAGTTCTTC
CASSPDYYNEQFF
>.|TRBV7-2|TRBJ2-3|.
TGTGCCAGCAGCTCTGCAGGGTTTCGCACAGATACGCAGTATTTT
CASSSAGFRTDTQYF
>.|TRBV5-8|TRBJ1-6|TRBD1
TGTGCCAGCAGCTCGTACAGGGGTATGGATTCACCCCTCCACTTT
CASSSYRGMDSPLHF
>.|TRBV30|TRBJ1-1|.
TGTGCCTGGAGTGTACAGGAACAGAAGAACACTGAAGCTTTCTTT
CAWSVQEQKNTEAFF
>.|TRBV7-2|TRBJ1-5|.
TGTGCCAGCAGCTCTAGTTGGGGAGTTAGCAATCAGCCCCAGCATTTT
CASSSSWGVSNQPQHF
>.|TRBV19|TRBJ1-1|.
TGTGCCAGTAGTACGAGGTTTCTTCCTCCGAACACTGAAGCTTTCTTT
CASSTRFLPPNTEAFF
>.|TRBV3-1/TRBV3-2|TRBJ2-4|TRBD2
TGTGCCAGCAGCCAAGATCTAGCTAGCGGGAATCGGTACTTC
CASSQDLASGNRYF
>.|TRBV11-2|TRBJ2-2|.
TGTGCCAGCAGCGACAGAAGCACCGGGGAGCTGTTTTTT
CASSDRSTGELFF
>once|TRBV5-4|TRBJ2-7|.
TGTGCCAGCAGCTTGGCCAAGACAGGATCCTACGAGCAGTACTTC
CASSLAKTGSYEQYF
>few|TRBV7-9|TRBJ2-3|.
TGTGCCAGCAGCCCGGTGGGGAGGAGCACAGATACGCAGTATTTT
CASSPVGRSTDTQYF
>.|TRBV6-6|TRBJ1-2|.
TGTGCCGTCAGAAGGGGTTCTCGCGGTGGCTACACCTTC
CAVRRGSRGGYTF
>.|TRBV27|TRBJ2-7|.
TGTGCCAGCAGAACAGGGAACTCCTACGAGCAGTACTTC
CASRTGNSYEQYF
>.|TRBV13|TRBJ2-1|TRBD2
TGTGCCAGCAGCCACGGGGGGGCCGTTTACAATGAGCAGTTCTTC
CASSHGGAVYNEQFF
>.|TRBV10-1|TRBJ2-3|TRBD2
TGCGCCAGCAGTGAGGTCGTCGGGAGGTCGGATAGCACAGATACGCAGTATTTT
CASSEVVGRSDSTDTQYF
>.|TRBV6-4|TRBJ2-5|.
TGTGCCAGCAGTGACGAGGTGGGAGACAGGGAGACCCAGTACTTC
CASSDEVGDRETQYF
>.|TRBV11-1|TRBJ2-3|.
TGTGCCAGCACCCGATCCTTGACGGGACTGGATACGCAGTATTTT
CASTRSLTGLDTQYF
>.|TRBV21-1|TRBJ1-5|.
TGTGCCAGCAGCAAAGGAGGGACAGGGTGCCCGTGTCGGCCCCAGCATTTT
CASSKGGTGCPCRPQHF
>few|TRBV5-1|TRBJ1-1|.
TGCGCCAGCAGCCTTGACAGCCTTGTGAACACTGAAGCTTTCTTT
CASSLDSLVNTEAFF
>.|TRBV30|TRBJ2-7|TRBD2
TGTGCCTGGAGTCGGGGGGACGGCTCCTACGAGCAGTACTTC
CAWSRGDGSYEQYF
>.|TRBV7-8|TRBJ2-4|TRBD1
TGTGCCAGCAGCGCGGACAGGACGGCCTTTTACTTC
CASSADRTAFYF
>few|TRBV7-3|TRBJ2-2|.
TGTGCCAGCAGCTTATTTGCGGGGTTGAACACCGGGGAGCTGTTTTTT
CASSLFAGLNTGELFF
>once|TRBV28|TRBJ2-2|TRBD1
TGTGCCAGCAGTTTCCTCCAGGGGGCTATTTTCGGGGAGCTGTTTTTT
CASSFLQGAIFGELFF
>.|TRBV10-3|TRBJ1-1|.
TGTGCCAGCCATTTGGGCAGGGACACTGAAGCTTTCTTT
CASHLGRDTEAFF
>.|TRBV5-6|TRBJ1-2|TRBD1
TGTGCCAGCAGCTCGGTGGACAGGGGATATGGCTACACCTTC
CASSSVDRGYGYTF
>once|TRBV11-2|TRBJ1-2|.
TGTGCCAGCAGCTTTACAGGGTCGGATGGCTACACCTTC
CASSFTGSDGYTF
>.|TRBV7-3|TRBJ2-1|TRBD1
TGTGCCAGCAGCGGAAAAACAGGGGTCCCCTACAATGAGCAGTTCTTC
CASSGKTGVPYNEQFF
>once|TRBV7-3|TRBJ1-1|TRBD1
TGTGCCAGCAGCTCCACGAACCGGGGACAGGGCTTAAACACTGAAGCTTTCTTT
CASSSTNRGQGLNTEAFF
>.|TRBV7-2|TRBJ2-3|TRBD2
TGTGCCAGCAGCTTAGAACTAGCGGGAATCACAGATACGCAGTATTTT
CASSLELAGITDTQYF
>.|TRBV29-1|TRBJ2-2|.
TGCAGCGTTGTAGAAAGTCTTAGTGTCGGGGAGCTGTTTTTT
CSVVESLSVGELFF
>.|TRBV21-1|TRBJ1-3|.
TGTGCCAGCAGCCCCAGCTGTCGTTTACTCGCAGGGGCTTTCTCTGGAAACACCATATATTTT
CASSPSCRLLAGAFSGNTIYF
>once|TRBV29-1|TRBJ1-2|TRBD1
TGCAGCGTTGACCCCCTTGGGACAGGGAACTATGGCTACACCTTC
CSVDPLGTGNYGYTF
>.|TRBV11-2|TRBJ2-7|TRBD1
TGTGCCAGCAGCTCGACGGACAGGGCCCGTTACGAGCAGTACTTC
CASSSTDRARYEQYF
>once|TRBV7-3|TRBJ1-1|TRBD1
TGTGCCAGCAGCTCACCGGACAGGGTGGGTGAAGCTTTCTTT
CASSSPDRVGEAFF
>.|TRBV5-1|TRBJ2-3|TRBD1
TGCGCCAGCAGCTCCTACAGGGGCGGCACAGATACGCAGTATTTT
CASSSYRGGTDTQYF
>.|TRBV28|TRBJ2-7|.
TGTGCCAGCAGTTTTGGTGGGGGGAGCAAGGAGCAGTACTTC
CASSFGGGSKEQYF
>.|TRBV5-1|TRBJ1-2|TRBD1
TGCGCCAGCACCTTAGCTTGGATACAGGGGGAAAACTATGGCTACACCTTC
CASTLAWIQGENYGYTF
>.|TRBV19|TRBJ2-7|.
TGTGCCAGTAGCCTACGCGGTGGCTCCTACGAGCAGTACTTC
CASSLRGGSYEQYF
>.|TRBV30|TRBJ1-2|.
TGTGACAGGGTTAAGAGCTATGGCTACACCTTC
CDRVKSYGYTF
>.|TRBV6-5|TRBJ1-5|.
TGTGCCAGCAGTTATGGGGGGGCCGAACAGCCCCAGCATTTT
CASSYGGAEQPQHF
>.|TRBV15|TRBJ1-5|.
TGTGCCACCAGCAGAGATCGTGGTGGGGACAAGTCTAGCAATCAGCCCCAGCATTTT
CATSRDRGGDKSSNQPQHF
>.|TRBV21-1|TRBJ2-1|.
TGTGCCAGCAGGAACGTAGCGGGAGGGCCCCATGAGCAGTTCTTC
CASRNVAGGPHEQFF
>.|TRBV9|TRBJ1-1|TRBD1
TGTGCCAGCAGCCCCTCAACAGGGGACACTGAAGCTTTCTTT
CASSPSTGDTEAFF